This T cell receptor (beta chain) was observed in a study of siplizumab effects on memory and regulatory T cells. Profiled with immunoSEQ multiplex PCR; TCRdb holds only in-frame clones, not every one. Here the sample spans fewer than 120,000 clones, about nine tenths being singletons. The V gene's germline CDR1 is MGHDK and CDR2 SYGVNS. Trimming removed 4 bases from V and 11 bases from J, with 21 bases in between. The CDR3 totals 15 residues. Points on this clone: What it binds is not known.

Study results and limitations: Proliferating clones, CD4+ or CD8+, lacked an assignable naive or memory phenotype in roughly 80-96% of cases. Alloreactive sequences tracing back to unstimulated CD4+ memory cells fell significantly with siplizumab.

The chain uses TRBV25-1 and TRBJ1-5; D possibly corresponds to TRBD1 (6 bases). The sample consisted of CD4+ T cells sorted from blood. This sequence originates from a human donor in good health. This CDR3 reads CASSGGNPGVGAQHF. The DNA for the CDR3 is TGTGCCAGCAGTGGGGGAAATCCAGGGGTTGGGGCCCAGCATTTT.